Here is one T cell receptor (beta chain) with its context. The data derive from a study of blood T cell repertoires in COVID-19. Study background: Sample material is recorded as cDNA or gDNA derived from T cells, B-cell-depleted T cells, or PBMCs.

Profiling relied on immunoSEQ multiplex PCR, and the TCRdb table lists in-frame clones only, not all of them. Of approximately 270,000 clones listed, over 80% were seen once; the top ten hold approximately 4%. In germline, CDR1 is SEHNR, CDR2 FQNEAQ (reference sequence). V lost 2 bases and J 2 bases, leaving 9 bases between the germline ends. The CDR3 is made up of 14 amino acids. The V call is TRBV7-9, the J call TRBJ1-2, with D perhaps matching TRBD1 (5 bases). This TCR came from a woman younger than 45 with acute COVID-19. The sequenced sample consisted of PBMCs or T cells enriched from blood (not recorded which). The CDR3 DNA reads TGTGCCAGCAGCTTAAAGGGACTAAACTATGGCTACACCTTC. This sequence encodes CASSLKGLNYGYTF.